This is a list of T cell receptor beta chains from one sample in a study of blood T cell repertoires in COVID-19. Using immunoSEQ multiplex PCR, the repertoire was profiled, and TCRdb retains in-frame clones only, with some absent. The sample has around 130,000 clones; more than 70% are singletons. Sample: peripheral blood. Source of these receptors: a man between 60 and 75 years old with acute or convalescent COVID-19. Both conserved end residues are part of each CDR3.

>TRBV10-1|TRBJ1-6
CASNQGRGSPLHF
>TRBV12-3/TRBV12-4|TRBJ1-5
CASSPARGRPQHF
>TRBV10-3|TRBJ2-3
CAINTAGGQSADTQYF
>TRBV7-9|TRBJ1-2
CASSLEAGPRGYTF
>TRBV18|TRBJ2-7
CASSSGDSYEQYF
>TRBV19|TRBJ1-2
CASSPQRGSDYGYTF
>TRBV11-1|TRBJ1-5
CASSPSLNQPQHF
>TRBV10-1|TRBJ1-2
CASGDRWLLGYTF
>TRBV30|TRBJ2-2
CAWSVEFLGGELFF
>TRBV5-4|TRBJ2-7
CASSPGGGYEQYF
>TRBV19|TRBJ1-6
CASSIGAAGDSPLHF
>TRBV9|TRBJ1-3
CASSVEGSSGNTIYF
>TRBV18|TRBJ2-1
CASSPGGASEQFF
>TRBV5-1|TRBJ2-7
CASSEGTSGSYEQYF
>TRBV10-3|TRBJ1-4
CAISVGGLNEKLFF
>TRBV29-1|TRBJ2-1
CSTRLADNEQFF
>TRBV27|TRBJ2-7
CASSLAGGTYEQYF
>TRBV30|TRBJ2-5
CAWSVGGTQYF
>TRBV24-1|TRBJ2-1
CATSDGATDEQFF
>TRBV9|TRBJ2-3
CASSGPLGASTDTQYF
>TRBV5-1|TRBJ2-1
CASSLLQGDGSYNEQFF
>TRBV7-2|TRBJ1-5
CASNSGLYSNQPQHF
>TRBV7-8|TRBJ1-5
CASSPVVNSNQPQHF
>TRBV4-1|TRBJ1-4
CASSPAQGTNEKLFF
>TRBV5-1|TRBJ2-2
CASSFGGENTGELFF
>TRBV6-5|TRBJ2-7
CASREGWSYEQYF
>TRBV7-9|TRBJ2-7
CASSSRTSRTYEQYF
>TRBV5-6|TRBJ2-5
CASSLAGGQETQYF
>TRBV7-3|TRBJ2-2
CASSLIPSGQANTGELFF
>TRBV28|TRBJ1-2
CASSSALGGYTF
>TRBV19|TRBJ1-5
CASSRTGDQPQHF
>TRBV7-2|TRBJ2-7
CASSQLGQGAGHEQYF
>TRBV28|TRBJ1-4
CASSSLPRTGFNEKLFF
>TRBV28|TRBJ1-1
CASSLGLAAEAFF
>TRBV24-1|TRBJ2-3
CATSDQRGRPTDTQYF
>TRBV5-1|TRBJ2-2
CASSLFGESNTGELFF
>TRBV7-3|TRBJ1-2
CASSPTATQGFYGYTF
>TRBV5-1|TRBJ2-7
CASTANRAGIYEQYF
>TRBV3-1/TRBV3-2|TRBJ1-1
CASSQGTVFLTEAFF
>TRBV5-4|TRBJ2-5
CASSPAGQGTETQYF
>TRBV18|TRBJ1-6
CASSPLGTGDNSPLHF
>TRBV9|TRBJ2-7
CASSVGGVYEQYF
>TRBV5-1|TRBJ2-3
CASSLDNRVGGTDTQYF
>TRBV15|TRBJ2-2
CATSREAGANTGELFF
>TRBV11-2|TRBJ2-2
CASSLLRGTGELFF
>TRBV27|TRBJ2-7
CASTVCPEQYF